Following are 21 T cell receptor beta chains from one sample sequenced in a study of Graves' ophthalmopathy and Graves' hyperthyroidism. The study amplified TCR beta CDR3 regions using RNA transcripts. First-round RT-PCR relied on HTBI primers, and a second-round multiplex PCR came next. In TCRdb, the multiplex PCR reads were re-called with MiXCR into one record per CDR3 protein. Of around 1.1 million distinct CDR3 sequences in the sample, about 38% were seen once. The sequencing sample was made of peripheral blood or thyroid tissue (not recorded which). These TCRs come from an adult man with Graves' hyperthyroidism.

This clonotype was seen a handful of times. The chain joins TRBV4-3 to TRBJ1-1, with D possibly TRBD1 on 5 matching bases. CDR1 and CDR2 (germline): LGHNA, YSLEER. This CDR3 spans 15 amino acids. Deletions cut 0 bases from V and 5 bases from J, with 13 bases between. The CDR3 DNA reads as TGCGCCAGCAGCCAAGATCGTGCGGGGGTGACTGAAGCTTTCTTT. Amino acids: CASSQDRAGVTEAFF.

Only a few counts were recorded for this clonotype. The chain carries TRBV19 and TRBJ2-2; 7 bases line up with TRBD2. Losses at the gene ends were 0 bases for V and 0 bases for J; bases not matched to a gene: 4. Germline values: CDR1 LNHDA, CDR2 SQIVND (reference sequence). This CDR3 comprises 17 residues. The CDR3 nucleotides read TGTGCCAGTAGTATAGATATCGGACTAGCGAACACCGGGGAGCTGTTTTTT. This encodes CASSIDIGLANTGELFF.

This clonotype was detected a few times. The J gene is TRBJ1-5, the V gene TRBV20-1; 9 bases agree with TRBD1. CDR3 length equals 16 residues. After removal of 5 bases from V and 6 bases from J, the junction contained 14 bases not matched to a gene. The germline gives CDR1 DFQATT, CDR2 SNEGSKA (reference sequence). This CDR3 reads CSAGRADRGHGQPQHF. CDR3 in DNA: TGCAGTGCTGGAAGGGCGGACAGGGGCCATGGTCAGCCCCAGCATTTT.

The V and J genes are TRBV2 and TRBJ1-2, with D perhaps matching TRBD1 (5 bases). The CDR3 runs 14 residues. V was cut by 6 bases and J by 4 bases, with 15 bases left in between. In germline, CDR1 is SNHLY, CDR2 FYNNEI. The CDR3 spells CASRTWDPSYGYTF. CDR3 coding DNA: TGTGCCAGCAGAACGTGGGACCCTAGCTATGGCTACACCTTC.

This clonotype was observed at least ten times. CDR3 region: CASRGRNQPQHF. The CDR3 DNA reads TGTGCCAGTAGGGGTCGGAATCAGCCCCAGCATTTT. The rearrangement links TRBV19 to TRBJ1-5; no definite D call. Trimming took off 6 bases at V and 4 bases at J, with 7 bases between the two ends. CDR3 size: 12 residues. Germline V CDR1 and CDR2: LNHDA, SQIVND (reference sequence).

The V and J genes are TRBV10-2 and TRBJ1-5; 8 nucleotides line up with TRBD1. After removal of 2 bases from V and 4 bases from J, the junction contained 4 bases not matched to a gene. The germline V gene encodes CDR1 WSHSY and CDR2 SAAADI. The CDR3 totals 15 residues. The CDR3: CASSEPDRVNQPQHF. The CDR3 DNA is TGCGCCAGCAGTGAGCCGGACAGGGTAAATCAGCCCCAGCATTTT.

Ten or more counts support this clonotype. The chain uses TRBV12-3 or TRBV12-4 and TRBJ2-7; D possibly corresponds to TRBD1 (6 bases). The V gene lost 3 bases and the J gene lost 3 bases, with 15 bases spanning the gap. The CDR3 contains 15 residues. The CDR3 loop reads CASSFDRLRGYEQYF. The CDR3 coding sequence is TGTGCCAGCAGTTTTGACAGGCTAAGGGGCTACGAGCAGTACTTC.

On this clonotype itself: The junction does not match germline at one end; this may be a read error. The chain is built from TRBV7-2 and TRBJ2-5, with D perhaps matching TRBD1 or TRBD2 (5 bases each). Germline V CDR1 and CDR2: SGHTA, FQGNSA. The CDR3 is made up of 16 amino acids. The CDR3 region is CASSQRGAAIQETQYF. CDR3 DNA: TGCGCCAGCAGCCAAAGAGGGGCCGCCATCCAAGAGACCCAGTACTTC.

In regard to this clonotype: A much larger clone lies a single base off, so this may be a read error. The V and J genes are TRBV29-1 and TRBJ2-7, with D uncertain. Trimming shortened V by 4 bases and J by 1 base, and 11 bases separated the two germline ends. The CDR3 length is 13 residues. Germline loops: CDR1 SQVTM, CDR2 ANQGSEA. In DNA form, the CDR3 reads TGCAGCGTTGGACGGGCCTATTCCTACGAGCAGTACTTC. Its translation is CSVGRAYSYEQYF.

This chain links TRBV2 with TRBJ2-7; 7 positions match TRBD2. Germline lookup yields CDR1 SNHLY and CDR2 FYNNEI. With 4 bases clipped from V and 8 bases from J, the junction kept 11 bases outside the gene matches. This CDR3 has 14 residues. Here the CDR3 DNA reads TGTGCCAGCAGTGTTGGCGGGGGATCGGTCAAGCAGTACTTC. Translated, it gives CASSVGGGSVKQYF.

DNA for the CDR3: TGCGCCAGCAGCCCGGGGCAGGGGCTTTACACTGAAGCTTTCTTT. This translates into CASSPGQGLYTEAFF. The chain links TRBV5-1 to TRBJ1-1; maybe TRBD1 (6 bases). V shed 4 bases and J shed 3 bases, with 16 bases lying between them. The CDR3 contains 15 residues. Germline loops: CDR1 SGHRS, CDR2 YFSETQ.

This clonotype has a count of ten or more. The chain recombines TRBV7-9 with TRBJ2-7; no clear D gene. Germline-derived CDR1 and CDR2 are SEHNR and FQNEAQ (reference sequence). The CDR3 runs 12 residues. The V and J ends lost 5 bases and 7 bases respectively, with 12 bases between them. CDR3 amino acids: CASSQDLREQYF. In nucleotides, the CDR3 is TGTGCCAGCAGCCAGGACCTGCGGGAGCAGTACTTC. The entire variable domain, with the rest obtained from reference TRBV7-9 and TRBJ2-7, is as follows: DTGVSQNPRHKITKRGQNVTFRCDPISEHNRLYWYRQTLGQGPEFLTYFQNEAQLEKSRLLSDRFSAERPKGSFSTLEIQRTEQGDSAMYLCASSQDLREQYFGPGTRLTVT.

CDR3 bases: TGTGCCAGCCGCAACGTGGGGGTCGACTATGGCTACACCTTC. Amino acid sequence: CASRNVGVDYGYTF. The rearrangement links TRBV27 to TRBJ1-2; tentatively, D is TRBD1 (5 bases). The CDR3 covers 14 residues. Germline loops: CDR1 MNHEY, CDR2 SMNVEV (reference sequence). V lost 8 bases and J 3 bases, leaving 16 bases between the germline ends.

Note on this clonotype: This clone may be a read error of a much larger clone one base away. The conserved phenylalanine or tryptophan normally closing the CDR3 is absent here, so this likely arose from a read error. This rearrangement joins TRBV19 to TRBJ1-1, with D possibly TRBD1 on 6 matching bases. V was shortened by 3 bases and J by 0 bases, with 11 bases between the two germline ends. Germline assignment: CDR1 LNHDA and CDR2 SQIVND (reference sequence). This CDR3 spans 15 amino acids. The CDR3 reads CASSIEDRLNTEAFL. The CDR3 region has the DNA TGTGCCAGTAGTATCGAGGACAGATTGAACACTGAAGCTTTCCTT.

This rearrangement joins TRBV16 to TRBJ1-5, with D tentatively TRBD1 (6 bases). Germline loops: CDR1 KGHSY, CDR2 FQNENV. The CDR3 length is 14 residues. With 2 bases removed from V and 6 bases from J, the gap between germline ends came to 11 bases. CDR3 amino acids: CASSQKGVGQPQHF. The CDR3 DNA follows: TGTGCCAGCAGCCAAAAGGGGGTAGGTCAGCCCCAGCATTTT. The full variable domain, in which reference TRBV16 and TRBJ1-5 provide the parts outside the CDR3, is GEEVAQTPKHLVRGEGQKAKLYCAPIKGHSYVFWYQQVLKNEFKFLISFQNENVFDETGMPKERFSAKCLPNSPCSLEIQATKLEDSAVYFCASSQKGVGQPQHFGDGTRLSIL.

This chain uses TRBV4-1 with TRBJ2-2; the match to TRBD2 covers 9 bases. Germline V gene sequence: CDR1 MGHRA, CDR2 YSYEKL. After removal of 3 bases from V and 3 bases from J, the junction contained 5 bases not matched to a gene. The CDR3 spans 16 residues. In DNA, the CDR3 is TGCGCCAGCAGCCATGCGACTAGCGGTGACACCGGGGAGCTGTTTTTT. This sequence encodes CASSHATSGDTGELFF.

This chain connects TRBV4-1 to TRBJ2-7; D gene ambiguous. This CDR3 has 15 amino acids. V lost 2 bases to trimming and J lost 1 base, with 12 bases between them. CDR1 and CDR2 from the germline V gene are MGHRA and YSYEKL. In DNA form, the CDR3 reads TGCGCCAGCAGCCAACCGTCAGGAAGTTCCTACGAGCAGTACTTC. It translates to CASSQPSGSSYEQYF.

The genes are TRBV6-6 and TRBJ2-7; 8 nucleotides match TRBD1. The CDR3 totals 16 residues. From germline, CDR1 is MNHNY and CDR2 SVGAGI (reference sequence). Trimming removed 2 bases from V and 5 bases from J; junction bases left unmatched: 11. The CDR3 sequence: CASSYTLSTGENEQYF. CDR3 DNA sequence: TGTGCCAGCAGTTACACCCTATCGACAGGGGAAAACGAGCAGTACTTC.

Worth noting for this clonotype: A much larger clone differs from this one at a single base, so this may be a read error. The rearrangement links TRBV7-2 to TRBJ2-5; tentative D call: TRBD1 (6 bases). The CDR3 has 14 amino acids. Germline V lookup: CDR1 SGHTA, CDR2 FQGNSA. Trimming removed 6 bases from V and 7 bases from J, with 18 bases in between. The CDR3 bases are TGTGCCAGCAGTTACCCCGGAAGAGGGGGGACCCAGTACTTC. Its translation: CASSYPGRGGTQYF.

V and J are TRBV5-8 and TRBJ1-1, with a possible D match to TRBD1 (6 bases). Deletions cut 3 bases from V and 0 bases from J, with 12 bases between. Germline V lookup: CDR1 SGHTS, CDR2 YDEGEE. The CDR3 covers 15 residues. The CDR3 region has the DNA TGTGCCAGCAGCTCGGGGGGGCAGCTGAACACTGAAGCTTTCTTT. Protein sequence: CASSSGGQLNTEAFF.

This chain joins TRBV9 and TRBJ2-7; TRBD2 aligns across 14 bases. Looked up from germline, CDR1 is SGDLS and CDR2 is YYNGEE. The trim removed 0 bases at V and 6 bases at J, leaving 2 bases unmatched. This CDR3 is built from 15 residues. The CDR3: CASSVAGLAGGEQYF. The CDR3 nucleotides read TGTGCCAGCAGCGTAGCAGGACTAGCGGGAGGCGAGCAGTACTTC. The variable domain in full, completed from reference TRBV9 and TRBJ2-7, reads DSGVTQTPKHLITATGQRVTLRCSPRSGDLSVYWYQQSLDQGLQFLIQYYNGEERAKGNILERFSAQQFPDLHSELNLSSLELGDSALYFCASSVAGLAGGEQYFGPGTRLTVT.